This TCR beta chain was found in a study of blood T cell repertoires in COVID-19. Background on the study: PBMCs, B-cell-depleted T cells, or T cells provided the cDNA or gDNA that made up the material.

Recovery among Cohort 3 donors was established by two negative PCRs, clearance, or symptom resolution. Looked up from germline, CDR1 is WSHSY and CDR2 is SAAADI. V lost 0 bases and J 2 bases, leaving 7 bases between the germline ends. This CDR3 comprises 14 residues. As processed by the authors: Cell counts per sample came from amplifying reference gene primers. Only in-frame clones appear in the TCRdb table, and some are missing; sequencing was by immunoSEQ multiplex PCR. For V, J and clone size, that table is used; D and trimming come from the DNA. The sample shows around 470,000 clones, roughly 91% of them seen only once. This clone was picked up a small number of times.

Sequenced: PBMCs or T cells enriched from blood (not recorded which). The V gene is TRBV10-2, the J gene TRBJ2-5, with D tentatively TRBD1 (6 bases). This clonotype originated in a man younger than 35 who had recovered from COVID-19. The CDR3 loop is CASSESGGQETQYF. CDR3 nucleotide sequence: TGCGCCAGCAGTGAGTCAGGGGGACAAGAGACCCAGTACTTC.